This record looks at one T cell receptor beta chain sequence and its context. A single base separates this from a much larger clone, so it may be a read error. This record belongs to a study of T-cell reconstitution after alpha-beta-depleted transplantation in children. TCRbeta library preparation incorporated unique molecular identifiers. TCRdb re-called the PCR reads with MiXCR, one entry per CDR3 protein. Counted here are over 150,000 distinct CDR3 sequences, roughly 6.8% occurring once; the ten biggest clones make up 3%. The CDR3 spans 13 residues. Germline CDR1 is LGHDT and CDR2 is YNNKEL (reference sequence).

The J gene is TRBJ2-1, the V gene TRBV3-1, with D unclear. The receptor was derived from a human donor who donated a stem cell graft to a child with Wiskott-Aldrich syndrome. Specimen: PBMCs from the stem cell graft donor, collected from the stem cell graft. CDR3 bases: TGTGCCAGAAGCCAAGTTGGGCCCAATGAGCAGTTCTTC. Encoded protein: CARSQVGPNEQFF.